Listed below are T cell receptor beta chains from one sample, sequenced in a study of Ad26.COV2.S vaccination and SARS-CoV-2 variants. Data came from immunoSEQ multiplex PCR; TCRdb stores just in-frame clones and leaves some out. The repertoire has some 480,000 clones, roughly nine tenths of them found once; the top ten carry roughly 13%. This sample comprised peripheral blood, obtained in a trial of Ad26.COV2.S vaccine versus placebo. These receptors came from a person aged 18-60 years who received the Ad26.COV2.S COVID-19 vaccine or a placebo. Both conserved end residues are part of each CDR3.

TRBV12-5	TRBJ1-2	CASGLGRLGRNYGYTF
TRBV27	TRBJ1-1	CASSLGYERGNTEAFF
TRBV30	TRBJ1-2	CAWSSGQGGYTF
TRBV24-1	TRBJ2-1	CATSDWDLVAQFF
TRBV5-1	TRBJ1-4	CASSLTYDNEKLFF
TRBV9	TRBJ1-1	CASSPLLGNTEAFF
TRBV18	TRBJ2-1	CASSRQNEQFF
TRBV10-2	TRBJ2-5	CASSDRRERTQYF
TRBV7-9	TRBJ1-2	CASSLNAGGADGYTF
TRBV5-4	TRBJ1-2	CASTLSDRLYGYTF
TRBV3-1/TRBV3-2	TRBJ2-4	CASSTVLAKNIQYF
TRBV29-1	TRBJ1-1	CSVGITDMNTEAFF
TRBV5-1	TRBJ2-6	CASSGGLENSGANVLTF
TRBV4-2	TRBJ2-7	CASLAPYGEQYF
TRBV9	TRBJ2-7	CASSEGLADTYEQYF
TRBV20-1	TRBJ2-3	CSATVVDTQYF
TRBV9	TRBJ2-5	CASSVRGAPETQYF
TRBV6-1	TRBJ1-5	CASSENVLRNQPQHF
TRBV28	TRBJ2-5	CASSSAWTGKKETQYF
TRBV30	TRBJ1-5	CAWSEGGRSNQPQHF
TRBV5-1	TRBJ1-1	CASSLDGTGLNTEAFF
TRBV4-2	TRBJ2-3	CASSQERADLYTDTQYF